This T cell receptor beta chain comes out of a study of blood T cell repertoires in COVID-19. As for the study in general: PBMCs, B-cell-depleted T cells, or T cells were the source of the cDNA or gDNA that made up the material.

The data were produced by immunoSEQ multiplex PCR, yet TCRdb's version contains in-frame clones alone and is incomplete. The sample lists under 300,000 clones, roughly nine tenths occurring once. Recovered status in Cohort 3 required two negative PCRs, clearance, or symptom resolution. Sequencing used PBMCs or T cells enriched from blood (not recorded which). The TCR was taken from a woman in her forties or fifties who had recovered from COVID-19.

The CDR3 spells CASSQDLRVSGYTF. CDR3 DNA: TGTGCCAGCAGCCAAGATTTGAGGGTATCAGGCTACACCTTC. This sequence joins TRBV14 and TRBJ1-2; D is unresolved. Germline V CDR1 and CDR2: SGHDN, FVKESK. The CDR3 has 14 amino acids. Deletions cut 0 bases from V and 8 bases from J, with 13 bases between.